Listed below are T cell receptor beta chains from one sample, sequenced in a study of cytomegalovirus exposure and HLA in healthy donors. The data were produced by immunoSEQ multiplex PCR, yet TCRdb's version contains in-frame clones alone and is incomplete. The table shows 55,000 to 70,000 clones, with about four fifths occurring only once. The specimen was PBMCs. Receptors originate from a woman in her 40s in good health and CMV-seronegative. CDR3s leave out the opening cysteine and the closing phenylalanine or tryptophan. Fields, in order: J gene, V gene, CDR3 protein.

TRBJ2-7 TRBV25-1 ASSETGHSYEQY
TRBJ2-7 TRBV18 ASSPTTAHEQY
TRBJ1-4 TRBV5-4 ASSLAGSEKLF
TRBJ2-1 TRBV28 ASSSSHSYNEQF
TRBJ1-1 TRBV28 ASGRTLNTEAF
TRBJ2-5 TRBV18 ASSPRQGAQETQY
TRBJ2-7 TRBV5-6 ASSSRLAGDLREQY
. TRBV2 ASTRTGVDEQY
TRBJ2-7 TRBV5-1 ASSQLAGGSYEQY
TRBJ2-7 TRBV4-1 ASSQAPGLYEQY
TRBJ2-1 TRBV15 ATSSGTPSYNEQF
TRBJ2-1 TRBV29-1 SVETTGVGNEQF
TRBJ2-7 TRBV20-1 SSGLVGEQY
TRBJ1-2 TRBV7-2 ASSSPQGRGYT
TRBJ2-7 TRBV27 ASSLRTGSSYEQY
TRBJ1-2 TRBV19 ASNPGGFYGYT
TRBJ1-2 TRBV5-4 ASSLTGYGYT
TRBJ2-7 TRBV2 ASRRAAGPSYEQY
TRBJ1-4 TRBV4-3 ASSGTGGVGEKLF
TRBJ2-3 TRBV14 ASSNTGRADTQY
TRBJ2-2 TRBV5-1 ASSLVPLAGGFAGELF
TRBJ2-5 TRBV6-5 ASSHGTGGTQY
TRBJ2-5 TRBV5-4 ATFSTRIGEGQETQY
TRBJ2-2 TRBV4-3 ASSQESGGTGELF
TRBJ1-5 TRBV7-9 ASSSSGTGNQPQH
TRBJ1-4 TRBV7-8 ASSMLKGQASATNEKLF
TRBJ1-1 TRBV28 ASSSGDNEAF
TRBJ2-1 TRBV9 ASSVYPRDEQF
TRBJ1-1 TRBV4-1 ASSFTGGGGEAF
TRBJ2-2 TRBV4-3 ASSQGAGGYTGELF
TRBJ1-1 TRBV5-1 ASSIRGTEAF
TRBJ1-1 TRBV18 ASSAGQGNEAF
TRBJ1-1 TRBV9 ASSVVQPNTEAF
TRBJ1-2 TRBV9 ASSAGTGGRANYGYT
TRBJ2-1 TRBV19 ASRVQGQPYNEQF
TRBJ2-7 TRBV28 ASSSLTSESSYEQY
TRBJ1-1 TRBV5-6 ASSFSYRANTEAF
TRBJ2-1 TRBV28 ASSLPGTRSNEQF
TRBJ1-4 TRBV28 ASGGWGNEKLF
TRBJ1-1 TRBV7-3 ASSWTGGSNTEAF